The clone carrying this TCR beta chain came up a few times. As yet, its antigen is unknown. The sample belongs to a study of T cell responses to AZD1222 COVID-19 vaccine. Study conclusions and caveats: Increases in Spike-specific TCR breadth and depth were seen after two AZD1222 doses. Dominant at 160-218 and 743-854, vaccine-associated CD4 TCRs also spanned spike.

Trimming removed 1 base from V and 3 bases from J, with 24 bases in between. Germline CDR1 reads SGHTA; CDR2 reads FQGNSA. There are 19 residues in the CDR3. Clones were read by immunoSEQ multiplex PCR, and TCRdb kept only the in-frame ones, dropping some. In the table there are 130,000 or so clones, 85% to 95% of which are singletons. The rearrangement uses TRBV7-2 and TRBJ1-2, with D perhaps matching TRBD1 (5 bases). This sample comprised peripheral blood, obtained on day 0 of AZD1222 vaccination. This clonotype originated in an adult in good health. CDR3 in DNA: TGTGCCAGCAGCTTAGGTACCACACCGGGGACCGGAGGACACTATGGCTACACCTTC. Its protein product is CASSLGTTPGTGGHYGYTF.